A single sample gave rise to the 3 T cell receptor beta chains below, sequenced in a study of cytomegalovirus exposure and HLA in healthy donors. Generated by immunoSEQ multiplex PCR, the TCRdb table keeps only in-frame clones and is missing some. The sample contains 70,000 or so clones, roughly 94% of which appear only once. The specimen was PBMCs. The receptors here all came from a woman aged 18-29 years in good health and CMV-seropositive.

The chain carries TRBV11-2 and TRBJ2-7, with D possibly matching TRBD2 (6 bases). This CDR3 has 15 residues. The germline V and J ends were trimmed by 1 base and 5 bases, with 15 bases remaining between them. The germline gives CDR1 SGHAT, CDR2 FQNNGV. CDR3 nucleotides: TGTGCCAGCAGCTTAGCTTCCAGGGACTTAGACGAGCAGTACTTC. Amino acid sequence: CASSLASRDLDEQYF.

The chain links TRBV4-1 to TRBJ2-7, with TRBD2 identical over 8 bases. Per the germline V gene, CDR1 is MGHRA and CDR2 is YSYEKL. V lost 0 bases, J lost 7 bases, and 14 bases stayed unmatched. The CDR3 is 17 amino acids. The CDR3: CASSQDTGTSGSVEQYF. DNA of the CDR3: TGCGCCAGCAGCCAAGATACCGGGACTAGTGGGAGTGTAGAGCAGTACTTC.

The V call is TRBV5-8, the J call TRBJ1-5, with D maybe TRBD1 (6 bases). Germline V CDR1 and CDR2: SGHTS, YDEGEE. Trimming stripped 0 bases from V and 5 bases from J, with 9 bases between. The CDR3 is 14 amino acids. CDR3 in amino acids: CASSLEPGDQPQHF. As DNA, the CDR3 is TGTGCCAGCAGCTTGGAGCCAGGGGATCAGCCCCAGCATTTT.